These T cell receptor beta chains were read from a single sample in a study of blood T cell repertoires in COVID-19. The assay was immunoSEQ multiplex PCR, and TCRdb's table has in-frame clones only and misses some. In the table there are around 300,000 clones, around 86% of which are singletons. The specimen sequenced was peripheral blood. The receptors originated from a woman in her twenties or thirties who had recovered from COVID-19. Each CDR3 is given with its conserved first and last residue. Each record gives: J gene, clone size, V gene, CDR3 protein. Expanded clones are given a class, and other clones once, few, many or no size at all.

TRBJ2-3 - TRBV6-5 CATNTDTQYF
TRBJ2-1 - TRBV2 CASSEAPSPYSGDNSHNSYNEQFF
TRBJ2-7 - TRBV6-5 CASSYSSTGRNEQYF
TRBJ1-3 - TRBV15 CASSLSSGNTIYF
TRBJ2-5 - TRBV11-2 CASSHPKSQETQYF
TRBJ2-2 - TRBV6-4 CASSDGADTGELFF
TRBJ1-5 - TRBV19 CASSIVSGNSQPQHF
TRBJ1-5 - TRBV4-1 CASSQVGGPNQPQHF
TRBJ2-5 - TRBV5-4 CASSYRLAGETQYF
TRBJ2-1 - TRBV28 CASPPSSGRAVNNEQFF
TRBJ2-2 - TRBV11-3 CASRGGQGVTGELFF
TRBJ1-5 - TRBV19 CASKGNFNSNQPQHF
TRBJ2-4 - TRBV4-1 CASSQDTGVAKNIQYF
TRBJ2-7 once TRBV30 CAWGDRGYEQYF
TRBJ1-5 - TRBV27 CASSFGTGGDQPQHF
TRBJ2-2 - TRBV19 CASSRPQGPGELFF
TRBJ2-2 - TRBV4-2 CASSLPQTGNTGELFF
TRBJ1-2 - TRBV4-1 CASSQGAGLGYTF
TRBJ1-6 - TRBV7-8 CASSFSQGHSPLHF
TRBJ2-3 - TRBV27 CASGQPTDTQYF
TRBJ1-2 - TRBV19 CASSWYGTGGFYGYTF
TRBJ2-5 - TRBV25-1 CASSEGSSGVKTQYF
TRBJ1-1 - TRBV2 CASSEFRTVNTEAFF